The clone carrying this TCR beta chain was found once. The data were taken from a study of T cell responses to AZD1222 COVID-19 vaccine. V lost 0 bases and J 9 bases, leaving 14 bases between the germline ends. The CDR3 covers 14 residues. Germline V lookup: CDR1 SGHRS, CDR2 YFSETQ. The method was immunoSEQ multiplex PCR; TCRdb's version includes in-frame clones alone and lacks a portion of them. This sample carries over 150,000 clones, under 95% of them seen once, and the ten largest clones take around 1.5%. This clonotype originated in an adult who received the AZD1222 COVID-19 vaccine. Sequencing was performed on peripheral blood, taken 28 days after the second AZD1222 dose. This sequence joins TRBV5-1 and TRBJ2-3; D remains unclear. CDR3 in DNA: TGCGCCAGCAGCTTGGTAGGTCGCGCATTCACGCAGTATTTT. Protein product: CASSLVGRAFTQYF.